Below, 6 T cell receptor beta chains from the same sample are listed, as sequenced in a study of molecular identifiers for immune sequencing clone quantification. MiXCR, run by TCRdb on the PCR reads, gives a single entry per CDR3 protein. Counted here are about 630,000 distinct CDR3 sequences, about 25% occurring once; the ten biggest clones make up 0.78%. What was sequenced was naive CD8+ T cells from blood, with Jurkat cell RNA spiked in. Sample subset: FACS-sorted CD8+CD4-CCR7+CD45RA+ naive T cells. These receptors were collected from a human donor in good health. Some libraries in this study had Jurkat cell RNA spiked in.

This clonotype was seen once. Possible read error: a much larger clone is one base away. Here the CDR3 omits its conserved ending phenylalanine or tryptophan, so a read error is the likely source. V usage is TRBV5-6 and J usage is TRBJ2-3; D tentatively fits TRBD1 or TRBD2 (6 bases each). The V end lost 4 bases, the J end lost 6 bases, and 12 bases lay between the germline ends. CDR1 is SGHDT, CDR2 YYEEEE, per germline. The CDR3 contains 13 residues. CDR3 sequence reads: CASSPLGGDTQYI. The CDR3 nucleotides are TGTGCCAGCAGCCCCCTAGGGGGGGATACGCAGTATATT.

A word on this clonotype: One base away lies a much larger clone, so this may be a sequencing read error. The genes are TRBV7-9 and TRBJ2-4, with TRBD2 matching over 14 bases. CDR1 and CDR2 (germline): SEHNR, FQNEAQ (reference sequence). The CDR3 consists of 16 residues. CDR3 in amino acids: CTSSLVSGLAGDIQYF. The CDR3 nucleotides read TGTACCAGCAGCTTAGTTTCGGGACTAGCGGGAGACATTCAGTACTTC.

This clonotype was seen many times. The chain links TRBV6-5 to TRBJ2-7; D remains ambiguous. The CDR3 is made up of 11 amino acids. Germline-derived CDR1 and CDR2 are MNHEY and SVGAGI. Trimming took 2 bases from V and 7 from J, leaving 6 bases between them. CDR3: CASSYGTEQYF. CDR3 DNA: TGTGCCAGCAGTTACGGTACAGAGCAGTACTTC.

Note on this clonotype: Being one base from a much bigger clone, this may be a read error. The V call is TRBV19, the J call TRBJ2-7; no clear D. CDR1 LNHDA and CDR2 SQIVND come from the germline V gene (reference sequence). Trimming took off 5 bases at V and 7 bases at J, with 15 bases between the two ends. The CDR3 totals 13 residues. The CDR3 protein is CASSDDRIGEQYF. DNA of the CDR3: TGTGCCAGTAGTGACGACCGCATCGGGGAGCAGTACTTC.

This clonotype was picked up a small number of times. The chain joins TRBV10-3 to TRBJ2-2; D unclear. V was clipped by 4 bases and J by 0 bases, with 18 bases between them. CDR1 is ENHRY and CDR2 is SYGVKD in the germline V gene. This CDR3 spans 18 amino acids. The CDR3 DNA sequence: TGTGCCATCAGTGTACACCCGGACCCTAATACGAACACCGGGGAGCTGTTTTTT. Its translation is CAISVHPDPNTNTGELFF.

In its sample, this clonotype was seen many times. V is TRBV20-1 and J is TRBJ2-3; TRBD2 matches at 14 bases. V shed 6 bases and J 1 base; nucleotides not matched to a gene: 12. The germline V gene has CDR1 DFQATT and CDR2 SNEGSKA (reference sequence). This CDR3 contains 18 residues. The DNA for the CDR3 is TGCAGTGCCAATTCGGGACTAGCGGGAGAAGCTGGCACAGATACGCAGTATTTT. Amino acids: CSANSGLAGEAGTDTQYF.